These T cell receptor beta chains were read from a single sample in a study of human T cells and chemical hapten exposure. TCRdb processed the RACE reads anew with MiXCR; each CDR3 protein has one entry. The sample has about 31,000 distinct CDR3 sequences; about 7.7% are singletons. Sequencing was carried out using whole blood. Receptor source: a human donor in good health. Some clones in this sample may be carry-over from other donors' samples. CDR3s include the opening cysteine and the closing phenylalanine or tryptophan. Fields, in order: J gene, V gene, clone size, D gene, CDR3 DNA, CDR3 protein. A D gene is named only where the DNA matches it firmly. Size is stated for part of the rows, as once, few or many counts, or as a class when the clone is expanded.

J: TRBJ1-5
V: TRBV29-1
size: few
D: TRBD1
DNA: TGCAGCGTTCAGGGGACAGGTGCGAATAATCAGCCCCAGCATTTT
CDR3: CSVQGTGANNQPQHF

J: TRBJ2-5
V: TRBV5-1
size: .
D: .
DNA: TGCGCCAGCAGCTTGAGGTCCTCCCAAGAGACCCAGTACTTC
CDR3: CASSLRSSQETQYF

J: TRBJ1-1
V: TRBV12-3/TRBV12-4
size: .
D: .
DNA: TGTGCCAGCACGGGCACAGGAGTCATGAACACTGAAGCTTTCTTT
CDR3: CASTGTGVMNTEAFF

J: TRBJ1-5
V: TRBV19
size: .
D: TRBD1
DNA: TGTGCCAGTACCACGGGGGAAGGACAGGGCCACCAGCCCCAGCATTTT
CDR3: CASTTGEGQGHQPQHF

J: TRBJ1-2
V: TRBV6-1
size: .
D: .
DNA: TGTGCCAGCAGTGAAGCCGTAAGAGACTATGGCTACACCTTC
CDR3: CASSEAVRDYGYTF

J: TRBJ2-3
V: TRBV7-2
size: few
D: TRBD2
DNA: TGTGCCAGCAGTCGGGGGACTAGCGGTTCGGATACGCAGTATTTT
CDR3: CASSRGTSGSDTQYF

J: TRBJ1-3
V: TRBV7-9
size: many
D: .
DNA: TGTGCCAGCAGCTTAGCAGATGGATGGGGGGACGACTGGAGAAACACCATATATTTT
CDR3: CASSLADGWGDDWRNTIYF

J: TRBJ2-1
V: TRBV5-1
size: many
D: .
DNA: TGCGCCAGCAGTCCTTGGTCCGTTGGCGGTTACAATGAGCAGTTCTTC
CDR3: CASSPWSVGGYNEQFF

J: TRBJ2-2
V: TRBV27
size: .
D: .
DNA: TGTGCCAGCAGTTCCTATAGCGTGAGGTGGACCGGGGAGCTGTTTTTT
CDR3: CASSSYSVRWTGELFF

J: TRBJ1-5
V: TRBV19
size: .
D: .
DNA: TGTGCCAGTAGAGGATTGGGGGGAATTCAGCCCCAGCATTTT
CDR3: CASRGLGGIQPQHF

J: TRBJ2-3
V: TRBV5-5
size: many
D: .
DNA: TGTGCCAGCAGCCCCCTAGCTATGGTGGCAGATACGCAGTATTTT
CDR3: CASSPLAMVADTQYF

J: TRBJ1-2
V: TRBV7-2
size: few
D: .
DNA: TGTGCCAGCAGCTTAAGTACGGGTCCAGCGCATGGCGACACCTTC
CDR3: CASSLSTGPAHGDTF

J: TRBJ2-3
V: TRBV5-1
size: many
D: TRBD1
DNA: TGCGCCAGCAGGTTGGGACAGCTCACAGATACGCAGTATTTT
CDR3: CASRLGQLTDTQYF

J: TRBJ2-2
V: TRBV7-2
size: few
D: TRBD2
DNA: TGTGCCATCGACGGGGGGGGGGTTACCGGGGAGCTGTTTTTT
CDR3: CAIDGGGVTGELFF

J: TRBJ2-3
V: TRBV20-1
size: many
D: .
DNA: TGCAGTGCTCTCCGGGTTGATACGCAGTATTTT
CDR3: CSALRVDTQYF

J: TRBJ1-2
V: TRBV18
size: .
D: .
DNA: TGTGCCAGCTCACAGGGTTATGGCGACACCTTC
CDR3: CASSQGYGDTF